This T cell receptor beta chain was sequenced during a study of blood T cells in healthy people across ages. V lost 4 bases to trimming and J lost 0 bases; unmatched junction nucleotides: 8. Germline-derived CDR1 and CDR2 are SGHTA and FQGNSA. The CDR3 is made up of 16 amino acids. Alongside a J-beta primer mix, a sample-barcoded 5' primer served in a second PCR lasting about 7 to 12 cycles. TCRdb re-derived calls from the 5' RACE reads in MiXCR, one entry per CDR3 protein. The data contain over 700,000 distinct CDR3 sequences, about 53% of them singletons. This clonotype was detected only a few times.

The receptor comes from an elderly man in good health. Specimen: blood. The V and J genes are TRBV7-2 and TRBJ2-7; 8 positions match TRBD1. The CDR3 is CASSYGDRGTSYEQYF. The CDR3 DNA reads as TGTGCCAGCAGCTATGGAGACAGGGGAACCTCCTACGAGCAGTACTTC.